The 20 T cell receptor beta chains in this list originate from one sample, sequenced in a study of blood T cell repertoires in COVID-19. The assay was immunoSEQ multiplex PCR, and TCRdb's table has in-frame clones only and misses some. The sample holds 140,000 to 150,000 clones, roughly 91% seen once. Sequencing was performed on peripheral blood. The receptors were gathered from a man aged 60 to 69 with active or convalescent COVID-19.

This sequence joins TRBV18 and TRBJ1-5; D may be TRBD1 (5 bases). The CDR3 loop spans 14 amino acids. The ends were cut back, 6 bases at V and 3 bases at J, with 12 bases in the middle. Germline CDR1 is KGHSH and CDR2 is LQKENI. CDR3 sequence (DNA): TGTGCCAGCTCGCAAACAGGAATCAATCAGCCCCAGCATTTT. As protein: CASSQTGINQPQHF.

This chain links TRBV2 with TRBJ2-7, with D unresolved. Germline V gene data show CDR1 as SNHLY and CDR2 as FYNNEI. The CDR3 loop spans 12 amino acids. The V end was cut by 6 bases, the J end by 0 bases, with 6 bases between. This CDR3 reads CASREYSYEQYF. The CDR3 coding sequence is TGTGCCAGCAGGGAGTACTCCTACGAGCAGTACTTC.

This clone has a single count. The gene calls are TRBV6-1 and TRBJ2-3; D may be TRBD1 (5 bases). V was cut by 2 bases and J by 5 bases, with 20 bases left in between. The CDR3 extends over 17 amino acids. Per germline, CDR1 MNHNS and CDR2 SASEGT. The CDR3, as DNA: TGTGCCAGCAGTGAAAGGGGTGGCAGCCCCCTGGGAGATACGCAGTATTTT. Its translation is CASSERGGSPLGDTQYF.

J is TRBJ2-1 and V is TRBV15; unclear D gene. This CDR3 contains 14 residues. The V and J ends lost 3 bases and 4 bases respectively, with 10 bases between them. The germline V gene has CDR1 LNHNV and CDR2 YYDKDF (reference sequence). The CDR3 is CATSSPSRYNEQFF. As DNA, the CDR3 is TGTGCCACCAGCAGCCCGAGCCGGTACAATGAGCAGTTCTTC.

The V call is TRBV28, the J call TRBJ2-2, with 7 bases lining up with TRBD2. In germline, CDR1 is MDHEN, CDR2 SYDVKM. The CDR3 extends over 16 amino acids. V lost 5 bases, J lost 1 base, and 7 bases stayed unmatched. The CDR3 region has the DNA TGTGCCAGCAGTACCTCTGGCGGGGGGAACACCGGGGAGCTGTTTTTT. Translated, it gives CASSTSGGGNTGELFF.

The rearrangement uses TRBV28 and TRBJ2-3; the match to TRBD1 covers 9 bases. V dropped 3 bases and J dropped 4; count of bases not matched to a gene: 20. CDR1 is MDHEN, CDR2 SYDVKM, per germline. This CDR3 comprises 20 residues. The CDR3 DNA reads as TGTGCCAGCAGTTTCTCTCTTGCTCTTACTTGGGGACAGGGAGCAGATACGCAGTATTTT. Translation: CASSFSLALTWGQGADTQYF.

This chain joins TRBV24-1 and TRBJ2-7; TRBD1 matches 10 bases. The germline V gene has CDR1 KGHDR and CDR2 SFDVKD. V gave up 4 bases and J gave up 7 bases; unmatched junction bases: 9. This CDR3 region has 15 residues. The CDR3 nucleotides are TGTGCCACCAGTGAACCGGGACAGGGGAAGGGAGAGCAGTACTTC. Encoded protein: CATSEPGQGKGEQYF.

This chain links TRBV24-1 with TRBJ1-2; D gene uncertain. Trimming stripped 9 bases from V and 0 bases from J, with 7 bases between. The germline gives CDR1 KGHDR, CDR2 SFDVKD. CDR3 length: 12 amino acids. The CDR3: CATSASNYGYTF. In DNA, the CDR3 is TGTGCCACCTCAGCGTCTAACTATGGCTACACCTTC.

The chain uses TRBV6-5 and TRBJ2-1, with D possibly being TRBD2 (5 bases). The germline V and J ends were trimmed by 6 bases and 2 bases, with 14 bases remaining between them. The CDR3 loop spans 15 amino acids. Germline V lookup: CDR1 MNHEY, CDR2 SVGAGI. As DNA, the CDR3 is TGTGCCAGCAGGTATAAGCGGAACCCCTACAATGAGCAGTTCTTC. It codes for CASRYKRNPYNEQFF.

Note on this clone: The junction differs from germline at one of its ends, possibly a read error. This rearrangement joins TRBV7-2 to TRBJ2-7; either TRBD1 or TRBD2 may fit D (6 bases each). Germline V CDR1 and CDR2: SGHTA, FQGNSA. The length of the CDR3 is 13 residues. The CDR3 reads CASNLGGRVEQYF. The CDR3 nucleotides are TGTGCCAGCAACTTAGGGGGGCGGGTCGAGCAGTACTTC.

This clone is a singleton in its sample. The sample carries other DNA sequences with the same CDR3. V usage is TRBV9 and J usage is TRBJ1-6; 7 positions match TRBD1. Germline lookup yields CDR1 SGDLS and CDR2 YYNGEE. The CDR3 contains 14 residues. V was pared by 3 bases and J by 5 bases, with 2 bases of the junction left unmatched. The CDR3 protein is CASSATGDNSPLHF. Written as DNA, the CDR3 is TGTGCCAGCAGCGCTACAGGGGATAATTCACCCCTCCACTTT.

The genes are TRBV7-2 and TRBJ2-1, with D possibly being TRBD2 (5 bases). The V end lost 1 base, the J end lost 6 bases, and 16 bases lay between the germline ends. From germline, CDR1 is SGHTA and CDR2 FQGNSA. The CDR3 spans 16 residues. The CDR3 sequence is CASSLVWSAGSNEQFF. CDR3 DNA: TGTGCCAGCAGCTTAGTGTGGTCTGCGGGCTCCAATGAGCAGTTCTTC. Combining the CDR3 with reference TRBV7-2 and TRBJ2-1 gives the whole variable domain GAGVSQSPSNKVTEKGKDVELRCDPISGHTALYWYRQSLGQGLEFLIYFQGNSAPDKSGLPSDRFSAERTGGSVSTLTIQRTQQEDSAVYLCASSLVWSAGSNEQFFGPGTRLTVL.

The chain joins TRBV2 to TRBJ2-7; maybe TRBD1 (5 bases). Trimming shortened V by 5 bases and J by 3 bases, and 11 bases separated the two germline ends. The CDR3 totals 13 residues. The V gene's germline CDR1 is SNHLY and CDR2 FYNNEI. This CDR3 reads CASSTTALYEQYF. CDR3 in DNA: TGTGCCAGCAGTACGACAGCCCTCTACGAGCAGTACTTC.

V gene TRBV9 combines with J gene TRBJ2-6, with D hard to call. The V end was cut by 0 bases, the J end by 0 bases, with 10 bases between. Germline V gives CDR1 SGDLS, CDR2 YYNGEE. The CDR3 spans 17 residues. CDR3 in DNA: TGTGCCAGCAGCGTAGGTGATGGTAGCTCTGGGGCCAACGTCCTGACTTTC. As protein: CASSVGDGSSGANVLTF.

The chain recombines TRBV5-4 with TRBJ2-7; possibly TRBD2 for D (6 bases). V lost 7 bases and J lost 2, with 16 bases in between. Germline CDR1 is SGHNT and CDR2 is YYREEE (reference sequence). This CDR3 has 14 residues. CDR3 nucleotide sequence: TGTGCCAGCGGCCAGGCGGGGCGAACCTACGAGCAGTACTTC. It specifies CASGQAGRTYEQYF.

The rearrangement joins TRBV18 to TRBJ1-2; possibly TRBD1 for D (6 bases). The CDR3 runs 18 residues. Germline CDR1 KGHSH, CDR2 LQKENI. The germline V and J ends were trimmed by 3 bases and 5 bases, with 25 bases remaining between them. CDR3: CASSPLSRQASGQYGYTF. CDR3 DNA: TGTGCCAGCTCACCGCTATCTAGACAGGCATCTGGACAGTATGGCTACACCTTC.

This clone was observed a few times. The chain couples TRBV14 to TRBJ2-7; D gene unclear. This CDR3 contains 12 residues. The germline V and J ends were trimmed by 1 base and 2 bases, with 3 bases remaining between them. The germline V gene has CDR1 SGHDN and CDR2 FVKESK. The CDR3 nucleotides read TGTGCCAGCAGCCAAGTCACCTACGAGCAGTACTTC. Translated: CASSQVTYEQYF.

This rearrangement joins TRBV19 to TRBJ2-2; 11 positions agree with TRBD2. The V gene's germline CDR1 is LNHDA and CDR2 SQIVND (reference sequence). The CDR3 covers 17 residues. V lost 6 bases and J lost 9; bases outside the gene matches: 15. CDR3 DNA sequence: TGTGCCAGTAGCGCAAGTGGGACTAGCGGCCGGTACAGGGAGCTGTTTTTT. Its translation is CASSASGTSGRYRELFF.

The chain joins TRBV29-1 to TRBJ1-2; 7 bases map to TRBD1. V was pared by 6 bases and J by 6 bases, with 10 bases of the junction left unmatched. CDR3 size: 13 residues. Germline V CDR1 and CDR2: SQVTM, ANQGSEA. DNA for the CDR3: TGCAGCGTCGCAAAGGTGCAGGGGGATGGCTACACCTTC. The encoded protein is CSVAKVQGDGYTF.

The CDR3 DNA reads TGTGCCAGCAGCCAACAAGCTGGTGAGGCTGAAGCTTTCTTT. It is translated as CASSQQAGEAEAFF. This rearrangement joins TRBV4-2 to TRBJ1-1, with D hard to call. The length of the CDR3 is 14 residues. Germline V lookup: CDR1 LGHNA, CDR2 YNFKEQ. The germline V and J ends were trimmed by 2 bases and 6 bases, with 13 bases remaining between them.